The 32 T cell receptor beta chains below come from one sample, sequenced in a study of CD8 T cells in Susac syndrome. Random hexamers served to reverse transcribe about 0.5 to 1 ug RNA. TCRdb reanalysed the immunoSEQ multiplex PCR reads using MiXCR and keeps one entry per CDR3 protein. The sample lists about 200,000 distinct CDR3 sequences, about 90% seen once, with around 0.14% in the top ten. Sequenced input: CD8+ T cells from PBMCs. The receptors come from a human donor with multiple sclerosis.

This sequence joins TRBV7-8 and TRBJ1-6, with D possibly matching TRBD1 (5 bases). Trimming left V 1 base short and J 4 bases short, with 8 bases between. This CDR3 has 15 residues. CDR1 SGHVS and CDR2 FQNEAQ come from the germline V gene. In nucleotides, the CDR3 is TGTGCCAGCAGCTTAGGCAGGGTTTATAATTCACCCCTCCACTTT. Translating gives CASSLGRVYNSPLHF.

The chain links TRBV4-1 to TRBJ2-3; D not certain. Germline V gene lookup returns CDR1 MGHRA and CDR2 YSYEKL. This CDR3 contains 13 residues. Trimming took 5 bases from V and 5 from J, leaving 11 bases between them. Here the CDR3 reads CASSSVLEDTQYF. In nucleotides, the CDR3 is TGCGCCAGCAGCTCGGTACTTGAAGATACGCAGTATTTT.

V and J are TRBV9 and TRBJ1-3; TRBD1 matches at 7 bases. The CDR3 length is 17 residues. Germline trimming cut 0 bases from V and 0 bases from J; bases unmatched to any gene: 6. From germline, CDR1 is SGDLS and CDR2 YYNGEE. The DNA of the CDR3 is TGTGCCAGCAGCGTAGGAGGACAGGCCCTCTCTGGAAACACCATATATTTT. Protein product: CASSVGGQALSGNTIYF. Complete variable domain (other parts from reference TRBV9 and TRBJ1-3): DSGVTQTPKHLITATGQRVTLRCSPRSGDLSVYWYQQSLDQGLQFLIQYYNGEERAKGNILERFSAQQFPDLHSELNLSSLELGDSALYFCASSVGGQALSGNTIYFGEGSWLTVV.

The genes are TRBV5-4 and TRBJ2-3, with 7 bases that match TRBD1. The CDR3 contains 17 residues. V lost 4 bases to trimming and J lost 0 bases; unmatched junction nucleotides: 11. Germline V gene data show CDR1 as SGHNT and CDR2 as YYREEE (reference sequence). The CDR3 region is CASSPPGTESSTDTQYF. The CDR3 bases are TGTGCCAGCAGCCCACCTGGGACAGAAAGTAGCACAGATACGCAGTATTTT.

The chain is built from TRBV30 and TRBJ1-1; TRBD1 agrees at 7 bases. The length of the CDR3 is 13 residues. V lost 7 bases, J lost 7 bases, and 12 bases stayed unmatched. Germline CDR1 is GTSNPN and CDR2 is SVGIG (reference sequence). DNA for the CDR3: TGTGCCTTAGAACAGGGGTATCCCAGTGAAGCTTTCTTT. Protein sequence: CALEQGYPSEAFF.

The chain carries TRBV7-8 and TRBJ2-1, with D maybe TRBD2 (5 bases). The CDR3 totals 15 residues. Germline lookup yields CDR1 SGHVS and CDR2 FQNEAQ. Deletions cut 2 bases from V and 0 bases from J, with 8 bases between. Here the CDR3 reads CASSLSGISYNEQFF. The CDR3 bases are TGTGCCAGCAGCTTAAGCGGAATCTCCTACAATGAGCAGTTCTTC.

The gene calls are TRBV5-4 and TRBJ1-1; TRBD1 is a possible D gene (6 bases). The V and J ends lost 0 bases and 3 bases respectively, with 15 bases between them. Germline values: CDR1 SGHNT, CDR2 YYREEE (reference sequence). The CDR3 is 16 amino acids. As DNA, the CDR3 is TGTGCCAGCAGCTTGGGGGACAACGCCCGGGACACTGAAGCTTTCTTT. It yields the protein CASSLGDNARDTEAFF.

This chain uses TRBV7-6 with TRBJ2-7; 7 bases match TRBD1. There are 14 residues in the CDR3. The V segment lost 5 bases and the J segment 3 bases; nucleotides outside the gene matches: 7. Germline V gene lookup returns CDR1 SGHVS and CDR2 FNYEAQ. For the CDR3, the DNA is TGTGCCAGCAGCCCAAGACAGGGAGACTACGAGCAGTACTTC. This translates into CASSPRQGDYEQYF.

This chain connects TRBV15 to TRBJ2-7, with D unresolved. The length of the CDR3 is 15 residues. Germline V CDR1 and CDR2: LNHNV, YYDKDF (reference sequence). The V end lost 0 bases, the J end lost 5 bases, and 14 bases lay between the germline ends. CDR3 sequence (DNA): TGTGCCACCAGCAGAGATCCTCGGACGGCCGACGAGCAGTACTTC. As protein: CATSRDPRTADEQYF.

A single count supports this clonotype. The V and J genes are TRBV19 and TRBJ1-2; perhaps TRBD1 as D (5 bases). V dropped 5 bases and J dropped 8 bases, with 12 bases sitting between them. The germline V gene has CDR1 LNHDA and CDR2 SQIVND (reference sequence). The CDR3 contains 12 residues. CDR3 DNA sequence: TGTGCCAGTAGTCGGGACTCCATCGGCTACACCTTC. Protein sequence: CASSRDSIGYTF.

This chain connects TRBV20-1 to TRBJ2-7; D may be TRBD2 (6 bases). Trimming left V 3 bases short and J 2 bases short, with 20 bases between. The length of the CDR3 is 16 residues. Germline-derived CDR1 and CDR2 are DFQATT and SNEGSKA (reference sequence). This chain's CDR3 is CSASWRGERKTYEQYF. The CDR3, as DNA: TGCAGTGCTAGTTGGCGGGGAGAGCGGAAAACCTACGAGCAGTACTTC.

Only one count was recorded for this clonotype. This chain connects TRBV21-1 to TRBJ1-6; the table's D call, TRBD1, was not checked against the DNA. TRBV21-1 is a listed pseudogene. This CDR3 is 16 amino acids long. CDR3 sequence: CASSCPDRRYNSPLHF. In DNA, the CDR3 is TGTGCCAGCAGCTGCCCCGACAGGCGGTATAATTCACCCCTCCACTTT.

CDR3 bases: TGCAGTGCTAGAGATCCGCTTGACGGAGAGACCCAGTACTTC. It codes for CSARDPLDGETQYF. The chain carries TRBV20-1 and TRBJ2-5; D not resolved. The germline V gene has CDR1 DFQATT and CDR2 SNEGSKA (reference sequence). CDR3 length: 14 residues. The V end lost 0 bases, the J end lost 4 bases, and 12 bases lay between the germline ends.

The chain has TRBV29-1 and TRBJ2-2; D might be TRBD2 (6 bases). Germline lookup yields CDR1 SQVTM and CDR2 ANQGSEA. Trimming removed 4 bases from V and 6 bases from J, with 15 bases in between. The CDR3 is 14 amino acids. This chain's CDR3 is CSVVSGEKPGELFF. The CDR3 DNA is TGCAGCGTTGTGTCGGGAGAGAAACCCGGGGAGCTGTTTTTT.

This clonotype was seen only once. This chain uses TRBV7-9 with TRBJ2-3; weak D call: TRBD2 (6 bases). There are 14 residues in the CDR3. Germline lookup yields CDR1 SEHNR and CDR2 FQNEAQ (reference sequence). V was shortened by 4 bases and J by 4 bases, with 12 bases between the two germline ends. CDR3 protein: CASSSSGVPDTQYF. The DNA of the CDR3 is TGTGCCAGCAGCTCCTCGGGGGTACCAGATACGCAGTATTTT. The complete variable domain, with remaining parts taken from reference TRBV7-9 and TRBJ2-3, reads DTGVSQNPRHKITKRGQNVTFRCDPISEHNRLYWYRQTLGQGPEFLTYFQNEAQLEKSRLLSDRFSAERPKGSFSTLEIQRTEQGDSAMYLCASSSSGVPDTQYFGPGTRLTVL.

The V call is TRBV7-9, the J call TRBJ1-5; D is perhaps TRBD1 (5 bases). CDR3 length: 15 amino acids. With 3 bases removed from V and 0 bases from J, the gap between germline ends came to 9 bases. Germline V gene sequence: CDR1 SEHNR, CDR2 FQNEAQ (reference sequence). The CDR3 sequence is CASSLGQYSNQPQHF. CDR3 coding DNA: TGTGCCAGCAGCTTGGGGCAGTATAGCAATCAGCCCCAGCATTTT.

J is TRBJ2-1 and V is TRBV7-9; no clear D gene. The V gene lost 4 bases and the J gene lost 3 bases, with 19 bases spanning the gap. The CDR3 is made up of 17 amino acids. Looked up from germline, CDR1 is SEHNR and CDR2 is FQNEAQ (reference sequence). CDR3 DNA sequence: TGTGCCAGCAGCTCCTCGACGGGCCGCCGACTCTACAATGAGCAGTTCTTC. Translated, it gives CASSSSTGRRLYNEQFF.

J is TRBJ2-1 and V is TRBV4-3; TRBD2 matches 7 bases. J lost 7 bases, V lost 0 bases, and 6 bases had no gene match. There are 15 residues in the CDR3. CDR1 LGHNA and CDR2 YSLEER come from the germline V gene. DNA of the CDR3: TGCGCCAGCAGCCAAGATCGGGGGAGGGCAAATGAGCAGTTCTTC. Amino acids: CASSQDRGRANEQFF.

The rearrangement joins TRBV2 to TRBJ1-6; D unresolved. With 4 bases removed from V and 8 bases from J, the gap between germline ends came to 24 bases. The CDR3 is made up of 18 amino acids. CDR1 is SNHLY, CDR2 FYNNEI, per germline. CDR3 amino acids: CASSVPAQKTTRYSPLHF. The CDR3 coding sequence is TGTGCCAGCAGTGTCCCGGCCCAAAAAACAACCAGATATTCACCCCTCCACTTT.

The rearrangement links TRBV7-2 to TRBJ2-3, with D maybe TRBD2 (5 bases). With 2 bases removed from V and 3 bases from J, the gap between germline ends came to 12 bases. The CDR3 has 15 amino acids. CDR1 is SGHTA, CDR2 FQGNSA, per germline. The CDR3 bases are TGTGCCAGCAGCTTATTCGAGACTATTACAGATACGCAGTATTTT. Its protein is CASSLFETITDTQYF.

The rearrangement uses TRBV30 and TRBJ2-1; 7 bases map to TRBD1. This CDR3 spans 14 amino acids. In germline, CDR1 is GTSNPN, CDR2 SVGIG (reference sequence). V was clipped by 4 bases and J by 4 bases; unmatched bases: 7. The CDR3 nucleotides read TGTGCCTGGAAGGGACAGAGTTATTACAATGAGCAGTTCTTC. Encoded protein: CAWKGQSYYNEQFF.

The J gene is TRBJ2-1, the V gene TRBV7-2, with 7 bases matching TRBD1. This CDR3 contains 17 residues. Germline V gene data show CDR1 as SGHTA and CDR2 as FQGNSA. With 1 base clipped from V and 6 bases from J, the junction kept 12 bases outside the gene matches. The CDR3 bases are TGTGCCAGCAGCTTAGGGCCTTTCCGACAGGGCCCCAATGAGCAGTTCTTC. It encodes CASSLGPFRQGPNEQFF. The complete variable domain, with remaining parts taken from reference TRBV7-2 and TRBJ2-1, reads GAGVSQSPSNKVTEKGKDVELRCDPISGHTALYWYRQSLGQGLEFLIYFQGNSAPDKSGLPSDRFSAERTGGSVSTLTIQRTQQEDSAVYLCASSLGPFRQGPNEQFFGPGTRLTVL.

The rearrangement uses TRBV20-1 and TRBJ2-1; TRBD2 is a possible D gene (7 bases). Germline V gene sequence: CDR1 DFQATT, CDR2 SNEGSKA (reference sequence). The CDR3 totals 13 residues. V was cut by 3 bases and J by 7 bases, with 13 bases left in between. The CDR3 spells CSASGRGANEQFF. Written as DNA, the CDR3 is TGCAGTGCTAGTGGACGGGGGGCGAATGAGCAGTTCTTC.

The rearrangement links TRBV6-5 to TRBJ2-3; 7 bases line up with TRBD2. This CDR3 has 13 residues. Germline V gives CDR1 MNHEY, CDR2 SVGAGI. After removal of 8 bases from V and 6 bases from J, the junction contained 8 bases not matched to a gene. The CDR3, as DNA: TGTGCCAGCTTTGCGGGGGTCGGGGATACGCAGTATTTT. Amino acids: CASFAGVGDTQYF.

The chain employs TRBV7-9 and TRBJ2-3; D gene uncertain. The CDR3 loop spans 12 amino acids. Germline CDR1 is SEHNR and CDR2 is FQNEAQ (reference sequence). Trimming stripped 6 bases from V and 6 bases from J, with 10 bases between. In DNA, the CDR3 is TGTGCCAGCAGGGCAGCAGTGGATACGCAGTATTTT. It encodes CASRAAVDTQYF.

V is TRBV19 and J is TRBJ1-1; unclear D gene. Germline V gene lookup returns CDR1 LNHDA and CDR2 SQIVND (reference sequence). Trimming took 3 bases from V and 1 from J, leaving 9 bases between them. CDR3 length: 14 amino acids. The CDR3 DNA is TGTGCCAGTAGTATGAGGCCAGCGAACACTGAAGCTTTCTTT. Amino acid sequence: CASSMRPANTEAFF.

This sequence joins TRBV4-2 and TRBJ2-1; D ambiguous. V was pared by 0 bases and J by 10 bases, with 16 bases between. CDR1 is LGHNA and CDR2 is YNFKEQ in the germline V gene. The CDR3 loop spans 15 amino acids. CDR3 sequence: CASSQDVGSGREQFF. The CDR3 DNA sequence: TGTGCCAGCAGCCAAGATGTAGGTAGTGGCCGGGAGCAGTTCTTC.

CDR3 DNA: TGTGCCAGCAGTTTCGCGACTAGCGGGAGTTACAATGAGCAGTTCTTC. Its translation: CASSFATSGSYNEQFF. The chain links TRBV12-3 or TRBV12-4 to TRBJ2-1, with 12 bases lining up with TRBD2. V lost 3 bases, J lost 4 bases, and 4 bases stayed unmatched. This CDR3 spans 16 amino acids.

For the CDR3, the DNA is TGTGCCAGCAGCTCCTACCATCCAGACCGGGACAGGGGGATAGATACGCAGTATTTT. This gives the protein CASSSYHPDRDRGIDTQYF. The J gene is TRBJ2-3, the V gene TRBV7-9; 11 bases align to TRBD1. Germline V CDR1 and CDR2: SEHNR, FQNEAQ (reference sequence). The CDR3 sequence is 19 residues long. Unmatched junction bases numbered 17, after V lost 4 bases and J lost 5 bases.

The chain couples TRBV14 to TRBJ2-3; perhaps TRBD1 as D (5 bases). Germline loops: CDR1 SGHDN, CDR2 FVKESK. The V and J ends lost 2 bases and 6 bases respectively, with 15 bases between them. The CDR3 sequence is 15 residues long. The CDR3 is CASSQRPFRADTQYF. The CDR3 bases are TGTGCCAGCAGCCAACGACCCTTCAGGGCGGATACGCAGTATTTT.

The chain links TRBV20-1 to TRBJ2-7, with 9 nucleotides matching TRBD1. Germline-derived CDR1 and CDR2 are DFQATT and SNEGSKA (reference sequence). V lost 1 base and J lost 2; bases outside the gene matches: 3. The CDR3 is 14 amino acids. The chain's CDR3 is CSARVQGAAYEQYF. The CDR3 region has the DNA TGCAGTGCTAGAGTACAGGGGGCTGCCTACGAGCAGTACTTC.

The sample holds one count of this clonotype. V is TRBV29-1 and J is TRBJ1-2; 7 positions agree with TRBD1. V was clipped by 4 bases and J by 6 bases; unmatched bases: 11. This CDR3 has 14 amino acids. Germline V gene lookup returns CDR1 SQVTM and CDR2 ANQGSEA. Here the CDR3 DNA reads TGCAGCGTTGGGAGGGGGCCTGCGGCTGATGGCTACACCTTC. As protein: CSVGRGPAADGYTF.